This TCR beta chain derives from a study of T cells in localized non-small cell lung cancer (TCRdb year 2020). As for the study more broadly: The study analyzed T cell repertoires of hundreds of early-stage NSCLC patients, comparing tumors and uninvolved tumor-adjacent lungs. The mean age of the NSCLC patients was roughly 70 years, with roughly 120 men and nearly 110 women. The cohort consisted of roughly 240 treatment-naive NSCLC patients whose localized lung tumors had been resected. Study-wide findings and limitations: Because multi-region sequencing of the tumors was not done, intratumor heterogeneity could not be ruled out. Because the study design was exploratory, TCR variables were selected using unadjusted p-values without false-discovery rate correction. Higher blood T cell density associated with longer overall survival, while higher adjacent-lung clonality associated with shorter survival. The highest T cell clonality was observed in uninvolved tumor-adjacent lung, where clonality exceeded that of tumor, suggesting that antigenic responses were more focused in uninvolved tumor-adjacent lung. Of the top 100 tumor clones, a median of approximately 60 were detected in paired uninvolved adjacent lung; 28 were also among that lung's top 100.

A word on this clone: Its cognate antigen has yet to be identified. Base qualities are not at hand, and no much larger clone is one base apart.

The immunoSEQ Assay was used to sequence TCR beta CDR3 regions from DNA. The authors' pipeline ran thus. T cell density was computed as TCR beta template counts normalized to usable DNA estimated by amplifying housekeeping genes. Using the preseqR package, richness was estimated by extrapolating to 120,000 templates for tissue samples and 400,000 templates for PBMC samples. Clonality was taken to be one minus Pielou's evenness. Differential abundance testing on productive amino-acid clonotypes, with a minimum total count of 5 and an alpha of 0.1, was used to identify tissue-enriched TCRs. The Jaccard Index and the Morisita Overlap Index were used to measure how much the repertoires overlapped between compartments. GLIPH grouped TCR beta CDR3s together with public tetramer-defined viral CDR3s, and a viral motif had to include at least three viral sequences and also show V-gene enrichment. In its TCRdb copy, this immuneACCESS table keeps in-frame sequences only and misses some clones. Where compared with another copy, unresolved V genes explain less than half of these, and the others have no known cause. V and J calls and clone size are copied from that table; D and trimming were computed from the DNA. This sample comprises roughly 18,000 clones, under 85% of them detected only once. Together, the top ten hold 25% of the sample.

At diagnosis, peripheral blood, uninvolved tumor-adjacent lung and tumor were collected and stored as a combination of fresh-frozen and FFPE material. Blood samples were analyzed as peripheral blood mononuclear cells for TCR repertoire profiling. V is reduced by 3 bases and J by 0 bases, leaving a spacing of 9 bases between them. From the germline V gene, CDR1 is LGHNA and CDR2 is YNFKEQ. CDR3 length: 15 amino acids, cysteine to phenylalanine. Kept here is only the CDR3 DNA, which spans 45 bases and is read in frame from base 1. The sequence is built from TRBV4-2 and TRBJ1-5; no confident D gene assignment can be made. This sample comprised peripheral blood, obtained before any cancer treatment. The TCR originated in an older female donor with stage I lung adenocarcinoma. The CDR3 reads CASSQAEDSNQPQHF. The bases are TGTGCCAGCAGCCAGGCAGAGGATAGCAATCAGCCCCAGCATTTT.